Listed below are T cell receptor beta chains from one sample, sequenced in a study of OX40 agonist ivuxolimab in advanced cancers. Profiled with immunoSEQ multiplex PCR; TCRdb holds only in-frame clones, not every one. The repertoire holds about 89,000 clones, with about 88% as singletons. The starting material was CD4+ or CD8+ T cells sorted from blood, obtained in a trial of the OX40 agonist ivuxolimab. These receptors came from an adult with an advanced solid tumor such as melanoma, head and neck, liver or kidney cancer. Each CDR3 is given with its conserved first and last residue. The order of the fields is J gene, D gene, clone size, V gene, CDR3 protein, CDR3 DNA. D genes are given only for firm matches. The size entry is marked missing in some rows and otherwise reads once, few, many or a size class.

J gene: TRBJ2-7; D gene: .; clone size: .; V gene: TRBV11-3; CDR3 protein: CASSSSSYEQYF; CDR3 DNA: TGTGCCAGCAGCTCCAGCTCCTACGAGCAGTACTTC
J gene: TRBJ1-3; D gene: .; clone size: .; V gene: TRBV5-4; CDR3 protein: CASSSSGNTGNTIYF; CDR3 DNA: TGTGCCAGCAGCTCCTCGGGGAACACTGGAAACACCATATATTTT
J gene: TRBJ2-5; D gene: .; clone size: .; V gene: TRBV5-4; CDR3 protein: CASSLGGAGLETQYF; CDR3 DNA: TGTGCCAGCAGCTTGGGAGGCGCCGGGCTGGAGACCCAGTACTTC
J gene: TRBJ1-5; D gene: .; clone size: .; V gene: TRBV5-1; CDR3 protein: CASSPQQGPNQPQHF; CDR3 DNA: TGCGCCAGCAGCCCCCAGCAGGGCCCAAATCAGCCCCAGCATTTT
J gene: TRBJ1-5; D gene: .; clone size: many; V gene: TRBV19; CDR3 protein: CASSREVNQPQHF; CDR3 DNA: TGTGCCAGTAGTAGAGAAGTTAATCAGCCCCAGCATTTT
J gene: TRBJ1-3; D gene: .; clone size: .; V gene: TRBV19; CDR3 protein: CASSIGRGADGNTIYF; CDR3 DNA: TGTGCCAGTTCAATCGGACGGGGCGCCGACGGAAACACCATATATTTT
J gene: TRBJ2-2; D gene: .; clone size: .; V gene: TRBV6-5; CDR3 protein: CASSLGTRRVTGELFF; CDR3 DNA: TGTGCCAGCAGTTTAGGGACCAGACGTGTCACCGGGGAGCTGTTTTTT
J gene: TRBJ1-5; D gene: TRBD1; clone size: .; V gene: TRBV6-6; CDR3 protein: CASRPTGGSNQPQHF; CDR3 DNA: TGTGCCAGCAGGCCTACAGGGGGCAGCAATCAGCCCCAGCATTTT
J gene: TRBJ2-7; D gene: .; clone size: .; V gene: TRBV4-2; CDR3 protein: CASSQEGTMAYEQYF; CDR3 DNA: TGTGCCAGCAGCCAAGAAGGGACGATGGCCTACGAGCAGTACTTC
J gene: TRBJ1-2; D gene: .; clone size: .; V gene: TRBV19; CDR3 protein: CASSYQGRANYGYTF; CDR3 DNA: TGTGCCAGTAGTTATCAGGGTCGAGCTAACTATGGCTACACCTTC
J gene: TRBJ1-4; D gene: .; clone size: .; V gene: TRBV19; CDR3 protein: CASHRDLTNEKLFF; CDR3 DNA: TGTGCCAGTCACCGGGACCTAACTAATGAAAAACTGTTTTTT
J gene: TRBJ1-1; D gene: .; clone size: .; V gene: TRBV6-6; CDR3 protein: CASSYSGKNTEAFF; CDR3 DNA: TGTGCCAGCAGTTACTCGGGAAAGAACACTGAAGCTTTCTTT
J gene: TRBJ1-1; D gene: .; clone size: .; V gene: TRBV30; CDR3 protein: CAWSLGRQVNTEAFF; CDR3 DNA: TGTGCCTGGAGTCTGGGGCGACAGGTGAACACTGAAGCTTTCTTT
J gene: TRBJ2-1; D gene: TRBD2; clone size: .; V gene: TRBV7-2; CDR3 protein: CASSTTSGGSWTYNEQFF; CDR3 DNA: TGTGCCAGCAGCACGACTAGCGGGGGAAGTTGGACCTACAATGAGCAGTTCTTC
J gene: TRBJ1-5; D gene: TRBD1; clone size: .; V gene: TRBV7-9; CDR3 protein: CASSRTGRNQPQHF; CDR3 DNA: TGTGCCAGCAGCCGGACAGGACGCAATCAGCCCCAGCATTTT
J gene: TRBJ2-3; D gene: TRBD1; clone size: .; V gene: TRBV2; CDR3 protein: CASSRDSQTSDTQYF; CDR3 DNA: TGTGCCAGCAGCCGGGACAGTCAAACCTCGGATACGCAGTATTTT
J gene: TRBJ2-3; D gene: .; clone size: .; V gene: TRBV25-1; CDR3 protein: CASSEYRSGTDTQYF; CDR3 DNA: TGTGCCAGCAGTGAATATCGCTCTGGCACAGATACGCAGTATTTT
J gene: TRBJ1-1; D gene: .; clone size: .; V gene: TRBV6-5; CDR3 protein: CASSYSGRNTEAFF; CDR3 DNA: TGTGCCAGCAGTTACTCGGGACGGAACACTGAAGCTTTCTTT
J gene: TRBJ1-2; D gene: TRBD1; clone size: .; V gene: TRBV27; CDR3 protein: CASSKQGYGDYGYTF; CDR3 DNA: TGTGCCAGCAGTAAACAGGGGTATGGGGACTATGGCTACACCTTC
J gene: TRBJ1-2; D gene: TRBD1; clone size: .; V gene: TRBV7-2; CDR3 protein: CASRTGTGSGYTF; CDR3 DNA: TGTGCCAGCAGAACCGGGACAGGGAGTGGCTACACCTTC
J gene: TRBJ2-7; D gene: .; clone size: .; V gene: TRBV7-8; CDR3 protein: CASSLAVWGNSEQYF; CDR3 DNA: TGTGCCAGCAGCTTAGCCGTCTGGGGGAATTCCGAGCAGTACTTC
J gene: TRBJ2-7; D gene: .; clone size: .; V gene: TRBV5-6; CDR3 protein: CASSLRDYEQYF; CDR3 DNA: TGTGCCAGCAGCTTGCGTGATTACGAGCAGTACTTC
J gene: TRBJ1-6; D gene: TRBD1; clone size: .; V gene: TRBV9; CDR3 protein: CASSGVGTGNSPLHF; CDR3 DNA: TGTGCCAGCAGTGGGGTAGGGACAGGGAACTCACCCCTCCACTTT
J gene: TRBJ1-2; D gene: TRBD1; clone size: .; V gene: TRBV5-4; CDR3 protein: CASSLNRGNSYTF; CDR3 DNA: TGTGCCAGCAGCCTTAACAGGGGGAATAGCTACACCTTC
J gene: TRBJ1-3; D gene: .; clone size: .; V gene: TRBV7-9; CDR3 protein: CASSLGRGSGNTIYF; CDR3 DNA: TGTGCCAGCAGCTTAGGTCGCGGCTCTGGAAACACCATATATTTT
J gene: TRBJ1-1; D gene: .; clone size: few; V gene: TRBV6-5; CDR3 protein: CASRFDTEAFF; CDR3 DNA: TGTGCCAGCAGATTTGACACTGAAGCTTTCTTT
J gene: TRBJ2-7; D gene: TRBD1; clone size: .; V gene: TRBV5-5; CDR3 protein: CASSQGQGTSTYEQYF; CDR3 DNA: TGTGCCAGCAGCCAAGGACAGGGGACCTCGACGTACGAGCAGTACTTC
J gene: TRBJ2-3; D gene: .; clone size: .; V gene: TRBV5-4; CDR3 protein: CASSLRITDTQYF; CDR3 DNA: TGTGCCAGCAGCCTGCGTATCACAGATACGCAGTATTTT
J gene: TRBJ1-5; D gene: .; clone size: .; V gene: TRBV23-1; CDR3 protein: CASSAGQPGRWCNQPQHF; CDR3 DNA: TGCGCCAGCAGTGCAGGACAACCGGGCCGTTGGTGCAATCAGCCCCAGCATTTT
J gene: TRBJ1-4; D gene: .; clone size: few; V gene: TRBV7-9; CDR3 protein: CASSPRSLRDIGEKLFF; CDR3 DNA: TGTGCCAGCAGTCCCCGAAGTCTTAGGGACATCGGCGAAAAACTGTTTTTT
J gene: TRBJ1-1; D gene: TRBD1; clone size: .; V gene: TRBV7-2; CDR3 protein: CASSAPGQQAFF; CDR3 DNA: TGTGCCAGCAGCGCGCCGGGACAGCAAGCTTTCTTT
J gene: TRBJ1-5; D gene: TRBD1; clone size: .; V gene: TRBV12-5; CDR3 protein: CASVPDRTDQPQHF; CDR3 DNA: TGTGCTAGTGTCCCGGACAGGACGGATCAGCCCCAGCATTTT
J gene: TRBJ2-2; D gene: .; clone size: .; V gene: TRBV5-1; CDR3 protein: CASSPATGTPFGELFF; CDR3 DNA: TGCGCCAGCAGCCCCGCCACCGGGACCCCCTTTGGGGAGCTGTTTTTT
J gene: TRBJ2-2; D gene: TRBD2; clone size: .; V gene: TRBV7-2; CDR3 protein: CASSLPLGTSGNTGELFF; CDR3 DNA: TGTGCCAGCAGCTTACCTTTAGGGACTAGCGGCAACACCGGGGAGCTGTTTTTT
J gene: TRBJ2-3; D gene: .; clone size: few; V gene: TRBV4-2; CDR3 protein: CASSPQGAGGGTDTQYF; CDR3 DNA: TGTGCCAGCAGCCCCCAGGGGGCGGGGGGGGGCACAGATACGCAGTATTTT
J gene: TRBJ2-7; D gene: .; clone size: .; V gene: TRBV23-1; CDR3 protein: CASSMTGRYEQYF; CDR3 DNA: TGCGCCAGCAGTATGACAGGGAGGTACGAGCAGTACTTC
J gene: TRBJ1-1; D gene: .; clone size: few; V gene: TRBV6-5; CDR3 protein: CASSTQIGAEAFF; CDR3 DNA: TGTGCCAGCAGTACACAAATTGGTGCTGAAGCTTTCTTT
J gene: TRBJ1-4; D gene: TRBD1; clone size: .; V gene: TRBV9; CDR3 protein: CASSVASGTGEEKLFF; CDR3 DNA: TGTGCCAGCAGCGTAGCCTCCGGGACAGGGGAGGAAAAACTGTTTTTT
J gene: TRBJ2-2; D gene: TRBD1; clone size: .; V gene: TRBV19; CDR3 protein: CASNSYRDRVATGELFF; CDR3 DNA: TGTGCCAGTAACTCCTACCGGGACAGGGTGGCCACCGGGGAGCTGTTTTTT
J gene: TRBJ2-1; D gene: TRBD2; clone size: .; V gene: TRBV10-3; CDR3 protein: CATSGLAGGKQFF; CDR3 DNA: TGTGCCACCAGCGGACTAGCGGGGGGTAAGCAGTTCTTC
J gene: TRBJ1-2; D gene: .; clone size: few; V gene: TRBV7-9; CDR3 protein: CASSGSTAVGYTF; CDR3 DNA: TGTGCCAGCAGCGGTTCGACAGCGGTTGGCTACACCTTC
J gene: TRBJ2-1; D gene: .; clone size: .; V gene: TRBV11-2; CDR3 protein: CASSPSRGAVYNEQFF; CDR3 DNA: TGTGCCAGCAGCCCGAGTAGGGGGGCCGTCTACAATGAGCAGTTCTTC
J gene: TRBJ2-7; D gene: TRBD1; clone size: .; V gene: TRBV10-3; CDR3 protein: CASKRDRGMYEQYF; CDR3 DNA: TGTGCCTCCAAAAGGGACAGGGGTATGTACGAGCAGTACTTC
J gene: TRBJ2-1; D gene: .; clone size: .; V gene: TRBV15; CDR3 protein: CATSIRGGLINEQFF; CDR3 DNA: TGTGCCACCAGCATCCGGGGCGGGCTCATCAATGAGCAGTTCTTC
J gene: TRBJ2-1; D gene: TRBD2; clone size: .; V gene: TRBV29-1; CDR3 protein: CSVGEGSEQFF; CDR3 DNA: TGCAGCGTTGGGGAGGGGAGTGAGCAGTTCTTC
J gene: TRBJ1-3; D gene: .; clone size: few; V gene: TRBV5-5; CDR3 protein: CASSLGGSSGNTIYF; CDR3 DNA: TGTGCCAGCAGCTTAGGGGGGAGCTCTGGAAACACCATATATTTT
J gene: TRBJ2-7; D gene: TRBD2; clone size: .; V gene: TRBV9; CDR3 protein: CASSVSGRGGYEQYF; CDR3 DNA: TGTGCCAGCAGCGTATCTGGGCGGGGGGGCTACGAGCAGTACTTC
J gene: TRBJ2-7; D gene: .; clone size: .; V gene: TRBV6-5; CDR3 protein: CASSPQAMGHEQYF; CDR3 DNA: TGTGCCAGCAGTCCTCAGGCAATGGGGCACGAGCAGTACTTC
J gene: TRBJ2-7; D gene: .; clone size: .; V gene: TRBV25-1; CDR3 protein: CASRRNRGGEQYF; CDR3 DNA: TGTGCCAGCAGAAGAAACAGGGGAGGCGAGCAGTACTTC
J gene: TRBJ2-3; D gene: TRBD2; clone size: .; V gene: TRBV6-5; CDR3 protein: CASSLLAGSTDTQYF; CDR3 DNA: TGTGCCAGCAGTTTACTAGCGGGGTCAACAGATACGCAGTATTTT
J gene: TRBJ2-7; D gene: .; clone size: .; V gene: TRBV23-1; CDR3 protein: CASCHRSQGYEQYF; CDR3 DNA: TGCGCCAGCTGCCACCGTTCACAGGGCTACGAGCAGTACTTC
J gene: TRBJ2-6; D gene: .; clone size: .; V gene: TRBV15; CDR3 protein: CATSRELLQGTGANVLTF; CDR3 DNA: TGTGCCACCAGCAGGGAATTACTACAGGGAACTGGGGCCAACGTCCTGACTTTC
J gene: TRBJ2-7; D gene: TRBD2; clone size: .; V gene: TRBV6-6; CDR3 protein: CASSQTGTRAYEQYF; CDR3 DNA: TGTGCCAGCAGTCAAACCGGGACTAGAGCCTACGAGCAGTACTTC
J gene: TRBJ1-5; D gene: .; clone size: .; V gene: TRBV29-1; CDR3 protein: CSVETGMGPQHF; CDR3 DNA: TGCAGCGTTGAGACGGGGATGGGGCCCCAGCATTTT
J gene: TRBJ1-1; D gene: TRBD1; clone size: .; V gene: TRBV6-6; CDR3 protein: CASSNKRDRGAEAFF; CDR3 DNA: TGTGCCAGCAGTAACAAACGGGACAGAGGGGCTGAAGCTTTCTTT
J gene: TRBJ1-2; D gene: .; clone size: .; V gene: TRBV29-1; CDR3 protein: CSPGTTNYGYTF; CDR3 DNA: TGCAGCCCTGGGACCACTAACTATGGCTACACCTTC